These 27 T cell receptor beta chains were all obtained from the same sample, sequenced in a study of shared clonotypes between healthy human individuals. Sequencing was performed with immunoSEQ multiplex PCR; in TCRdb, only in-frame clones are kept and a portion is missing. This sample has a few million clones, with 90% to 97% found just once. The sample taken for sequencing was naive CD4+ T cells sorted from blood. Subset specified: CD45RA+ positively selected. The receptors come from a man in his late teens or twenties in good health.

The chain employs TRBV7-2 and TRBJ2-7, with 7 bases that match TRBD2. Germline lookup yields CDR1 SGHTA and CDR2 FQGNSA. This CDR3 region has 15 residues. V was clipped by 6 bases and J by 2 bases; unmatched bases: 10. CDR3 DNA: TGTGCCAGCAGTTACAGCGGGAACAACGCCTACGAGCAGTACTTC. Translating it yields CASSYSGNNAYEQYF.

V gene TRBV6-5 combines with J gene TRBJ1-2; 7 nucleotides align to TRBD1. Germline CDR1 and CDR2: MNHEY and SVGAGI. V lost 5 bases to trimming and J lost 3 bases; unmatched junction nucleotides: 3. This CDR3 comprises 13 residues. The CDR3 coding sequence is TGTGCCAGCAGTGCAGGGGGGCACTATGGCTACACCTTC. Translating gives CASSAGGHYGYTF.

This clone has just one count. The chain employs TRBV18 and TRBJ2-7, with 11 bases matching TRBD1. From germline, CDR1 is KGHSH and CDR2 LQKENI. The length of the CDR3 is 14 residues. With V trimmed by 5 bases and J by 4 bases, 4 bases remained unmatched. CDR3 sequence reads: CASSAGQGAYEQYF. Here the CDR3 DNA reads TGTGCCAGCTCAGCCGGACAGGGGGCGTACGAGCAGTACTTC.

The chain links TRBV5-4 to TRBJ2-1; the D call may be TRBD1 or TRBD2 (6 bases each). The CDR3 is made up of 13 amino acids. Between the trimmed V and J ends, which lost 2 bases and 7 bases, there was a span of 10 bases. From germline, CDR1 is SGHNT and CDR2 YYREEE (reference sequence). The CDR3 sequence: CASSFTGRNEQFF. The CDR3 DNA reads TGTGCCAGCAGCTTCACAGGGAGGAATGAGCAGTTCTTC.

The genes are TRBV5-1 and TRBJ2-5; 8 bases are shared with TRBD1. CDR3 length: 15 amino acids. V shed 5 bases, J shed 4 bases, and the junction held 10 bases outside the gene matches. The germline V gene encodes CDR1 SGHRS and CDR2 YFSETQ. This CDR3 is CASSLGQGNLETQYF. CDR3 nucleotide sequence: TGCGCCAGCAGTCTTGGACAGGGAAACTTAGAGACCCAGTACTTC. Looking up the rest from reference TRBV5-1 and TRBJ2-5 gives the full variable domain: KAGVTQTPRYLIKTRGQQVTLSCSPISGHRSVSWYQQTPGQGLQFLFEYFSETQRNKGNFPGRFSGRQFSNSRSEMNVSTLELGDSALYLCASSLGQGNLETQYFGPGTRLLVL.

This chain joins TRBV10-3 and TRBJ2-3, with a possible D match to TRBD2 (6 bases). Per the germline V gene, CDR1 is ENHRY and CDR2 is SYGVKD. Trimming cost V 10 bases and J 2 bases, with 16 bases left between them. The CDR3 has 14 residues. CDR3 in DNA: TGTGCCACGGCAGCCGGGGGAGTCACAGATACGCAGTATTTT. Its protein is CATAAGGVTDTQYF.

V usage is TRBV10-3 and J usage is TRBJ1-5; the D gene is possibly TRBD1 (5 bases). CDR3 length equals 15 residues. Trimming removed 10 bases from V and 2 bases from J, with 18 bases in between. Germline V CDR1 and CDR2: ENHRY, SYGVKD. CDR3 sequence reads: CATYSRVSGNQPQHF. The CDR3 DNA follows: TGTGCCACCTATAGCAGGGTAAGTGGCAATCAGCCCCAGCATTTT.

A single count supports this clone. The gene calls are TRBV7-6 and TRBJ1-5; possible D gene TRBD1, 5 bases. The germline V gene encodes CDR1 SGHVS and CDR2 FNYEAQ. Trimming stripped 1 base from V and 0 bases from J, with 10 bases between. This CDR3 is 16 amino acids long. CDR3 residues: CASSLDGQYSNQPQHF. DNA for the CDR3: TGTGCCAGCAGCTTAGACGGACAATATAGCAATCAGCCCCAGCATTTT.

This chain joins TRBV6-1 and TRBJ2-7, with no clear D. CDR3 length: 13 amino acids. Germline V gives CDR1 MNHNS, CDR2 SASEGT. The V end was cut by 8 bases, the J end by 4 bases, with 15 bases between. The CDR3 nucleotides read TGTGCCAGCCGCCTCCCGGATAGGTACGAGCAGTACTTC. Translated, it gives CASRLPDRYEQYF.

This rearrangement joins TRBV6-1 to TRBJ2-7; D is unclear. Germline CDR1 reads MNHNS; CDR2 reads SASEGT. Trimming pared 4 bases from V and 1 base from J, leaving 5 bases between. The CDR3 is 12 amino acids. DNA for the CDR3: TGTGCCAGCAGTGGACATTCCTACGAGCAGTACTTC. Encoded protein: CASSGHSYEQYF.

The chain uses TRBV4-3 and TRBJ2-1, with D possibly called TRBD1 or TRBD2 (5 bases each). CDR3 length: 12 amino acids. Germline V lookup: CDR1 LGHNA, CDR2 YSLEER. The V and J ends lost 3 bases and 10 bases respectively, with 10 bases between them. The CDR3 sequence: CASSHGTREQFF. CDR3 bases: TGCGCCAGCAGCCATGGGACCCGCGAGCAGTTCTTC.

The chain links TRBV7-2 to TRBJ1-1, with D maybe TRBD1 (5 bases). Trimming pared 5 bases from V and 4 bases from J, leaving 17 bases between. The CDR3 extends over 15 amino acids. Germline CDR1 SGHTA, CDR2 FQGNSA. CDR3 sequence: CASSLIPGGGTEAFF. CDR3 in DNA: TGTGCCAGCAGCCTCATCCCCGGCGGGGGCACTGAAGCTTTCTTT.

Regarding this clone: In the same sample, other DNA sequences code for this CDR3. The CDR3 nucleotides read TGTGCCAGCAGTCTCTACAGGGAGGGCCCATACGAGCAGTACTTC. It specifies CASSLYREGPYEQYF. This rearrangement joins TRBV27 to TRBJ2-7; a weak D match, TRBD2 (7 bases). V gave up 5 bases and J gave up 4 bases, with 18 bases separating them. This CDR3 spans 15 amino acids. Germline V gives CDR1 MNHEY, CDR2 SMNVEV (reference sequence).

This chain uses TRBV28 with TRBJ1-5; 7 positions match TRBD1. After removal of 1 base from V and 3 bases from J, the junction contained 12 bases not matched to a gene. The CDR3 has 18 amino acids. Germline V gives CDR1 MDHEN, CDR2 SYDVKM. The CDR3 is CASSLSASLGQDNQPQHF. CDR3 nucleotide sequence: TGTGCCAGCAGTTTATCCGCGAGCTTAGGACAGGACAATCAGCCCCAGCATTTT.

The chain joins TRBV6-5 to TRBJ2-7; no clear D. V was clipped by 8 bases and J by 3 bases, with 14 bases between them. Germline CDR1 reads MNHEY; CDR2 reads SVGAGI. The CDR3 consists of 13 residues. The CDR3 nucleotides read TGTGCCAGCCGAACTCTCGCAAGCTACGAGCAGTACTTC. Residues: CASRTLASYEQYF.

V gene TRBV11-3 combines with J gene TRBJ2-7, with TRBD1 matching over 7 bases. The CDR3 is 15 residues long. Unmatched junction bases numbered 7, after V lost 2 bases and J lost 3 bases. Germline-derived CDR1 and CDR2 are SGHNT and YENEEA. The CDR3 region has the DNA TGTGCCAGCAGCTTAACCCGGGACAGAGACTACGAGCAGTACTTC. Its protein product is CASSLTRDRDYEQYF.

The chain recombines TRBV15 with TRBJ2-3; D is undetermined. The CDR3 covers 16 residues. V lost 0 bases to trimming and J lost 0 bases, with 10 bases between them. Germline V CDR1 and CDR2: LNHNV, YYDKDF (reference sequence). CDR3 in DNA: TGTGCCACCAGCAGAGATAAAGCAGAAAGCACAGATACGCAGTATTTT. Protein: CATSRDKAESTDTQYF.

The CDR3 nucleotides read TGTGCCAGCAGCGCCCCGTGGGGAGCGGGGACGGGTACCGGGGAGCTGTTTTTT. This codes for CASSAPWGAGTGTGELFF. The chain links TRBV9 to TRBJ2-2, with TRBD2 matching over 7 bases. V gave up 3 bases and J gave up 5 bases; unmatched junction bases: 16. Per the germline V gene, CDR1 is SGDLS and CDR2 is YYNGEE. This CDR3 is 18 amino acids long. Supplemented by reference TRBV9 and TRBJ2-2, the full variable domain reads DSGVTQTPKHLITATGQRVTLRCSPRSGDLSVYWYQQSLDQGLQFLIQYYNGEERAKGNILERFSAQQFPDLHSELNLSSLELGDSALYFCASSAPWGAGTGTGELFFGEGSRLTVL.

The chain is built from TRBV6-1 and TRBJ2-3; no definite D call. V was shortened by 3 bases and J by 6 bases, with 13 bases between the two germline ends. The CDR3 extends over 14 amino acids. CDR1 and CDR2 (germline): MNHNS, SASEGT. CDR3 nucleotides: TGTGCCAGCAGTGACCCCTGGTCGGGCGATACGCAGTATTTT. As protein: CASSDPWSGDTQYF.

CDR3 residues: CASSPGTSGSWEQYF. The CDR3 DNA follows: TGTGCCAGCAGCCCCGGGACTAGCGGTTCTTGGGAGCAGTACTTC. This chain uses TRBV5-4 with TRBJ2-7; 11 nucleotides align to TRBD2. Looked up from germline, CDR1 is SGHNT and CDR2 is YYREEE (reference sequence). The V and J ends lost 4 bases and 7 bases, in that order; junction bases with no gene match: 10. The CDR3 length is 15 residues.

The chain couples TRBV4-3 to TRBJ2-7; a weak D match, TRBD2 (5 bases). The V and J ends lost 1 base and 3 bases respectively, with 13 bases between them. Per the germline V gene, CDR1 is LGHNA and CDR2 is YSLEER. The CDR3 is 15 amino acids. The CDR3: CASSQASGIVYEQYF. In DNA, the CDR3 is TGCGCCAGCAGCCAAGCGTCGGGGATCGTCTACGAGCAGTACTTC.

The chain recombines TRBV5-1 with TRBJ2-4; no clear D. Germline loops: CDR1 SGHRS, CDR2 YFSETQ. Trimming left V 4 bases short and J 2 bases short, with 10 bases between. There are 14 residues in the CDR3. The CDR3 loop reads CASSESGPKNIQYF. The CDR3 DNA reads TGCGCCAGCAGCGAGTCTGGGCCCAAAAACATTCAGTACTTC.

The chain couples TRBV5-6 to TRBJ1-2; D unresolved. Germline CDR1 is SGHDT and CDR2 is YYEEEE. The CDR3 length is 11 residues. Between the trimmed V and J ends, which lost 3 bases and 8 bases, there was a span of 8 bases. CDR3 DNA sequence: TGTGCCAGCAGCTGGGCGGCCGGCTACACCTTC. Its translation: CASSWAAGYTF.

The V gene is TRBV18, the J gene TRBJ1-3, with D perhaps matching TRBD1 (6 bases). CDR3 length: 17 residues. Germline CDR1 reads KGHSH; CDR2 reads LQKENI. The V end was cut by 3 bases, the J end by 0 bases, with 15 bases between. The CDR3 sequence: CASSPLDAGASGNTIYF. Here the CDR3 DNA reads TGTGCCAGCTCACCCCTAGACGCAGGGGCCTCTGGAAACACCATATATTTT.

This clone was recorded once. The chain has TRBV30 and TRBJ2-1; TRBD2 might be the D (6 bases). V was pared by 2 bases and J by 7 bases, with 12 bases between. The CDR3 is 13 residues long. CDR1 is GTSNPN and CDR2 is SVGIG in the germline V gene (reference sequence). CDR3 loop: CAWSIRRGNEQFF. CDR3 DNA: TGTGCCTGGAGTATAAGGAGGGGAAATGAGCAGTTCTTC. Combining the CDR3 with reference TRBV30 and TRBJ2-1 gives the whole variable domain SQTIHQWPATLVQPVGSPLSLECTVEGTSNPNLYWYRQAAGRGLQLLFYSVGIGQISSEVPQNLSASRPQDRQFILSSKKLLLSDSGFYLCAWSIRRGNEQFFGPGTRLTVL.

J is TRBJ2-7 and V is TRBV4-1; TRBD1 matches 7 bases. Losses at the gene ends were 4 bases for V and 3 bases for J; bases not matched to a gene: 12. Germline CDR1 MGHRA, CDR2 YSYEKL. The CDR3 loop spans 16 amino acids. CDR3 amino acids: CASSPSPTGTLYEQYF. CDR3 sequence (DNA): TGCGCCAGCAGCCCATCCCCGACAGGGACCCTCTACGAGCAGTACTTC.

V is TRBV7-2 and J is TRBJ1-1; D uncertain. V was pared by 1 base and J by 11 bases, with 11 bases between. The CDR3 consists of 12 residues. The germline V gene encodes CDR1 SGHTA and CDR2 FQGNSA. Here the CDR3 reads CASSLERAGAFF. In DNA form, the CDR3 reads TGTGCCAGCAGCTTAGAACGGGCGGGGGCTTTCTTT.